This TCR beta chain was recorded in a study of T cell responses to AZD1222 COVID-19 vaccine (dated by TCRdb to the early 2020s). Background on the whole study: TCR sequencing was performed for 230 to 250 trial participants, of whom roughly 200 were given two doses of AZD1222 and around 26 were given two doses of MenACWY control vaccine. Enrollment into the trials was organized by age into subgroups of 18-55, 56-69 and 70-plus years, and those subgroups contained roughly 140, 27 and 60 TCR-sequenced participants, respectively. Study-wide findings and limitations: After two AZD1222 doses, both the breadth and the depth of spike-specific TCRs were significantly higher than at day 0 and than in MenACWY recipients. Participants were mostly white British, with more females than males. The authors suggested clonal diversity may have been underestimated. Vaccine-associated CD4 TCRs spanned the whole spike protein, with dominant responses in regions 160-218 and 743-854. Epitopes outside the regions mutated in the B.1.351 and B.1.1.7 variants were reportedly recognized by nearly half of the unique spike-specific TCRs. No day 14 peak-response samples were available, so repertoires were characterized only after the peak T cell response. Conclusions about previously exposed vaccinees were limited because only six AZD1222 recipients were SARS-CoV-2 seropositive at baseline. The 56-69-year group was small, and its depth increase did not reach significance, likely because of low power.

What this sample's time point label stands for: about 28 days (+/-7) after the second vaccine dose. AZD1222 recipients given second doses at about 4 weeks or at about 12 weeks were pooled, since spike-specific TCR depth and breadth were not found to differ between the two schedules. Vaccinee samples were obtained from the UK trials COV001 and COV002, which included a single-blind randomized controlled phase 2/3 trial of AZD1222 (ChAdOx1 nCoV-19) in healthy adults. Trial participant PBMC samples were collected at day 0 and day 28 after the second dose for TCRbeta chain sequencing. V ends up 8 bases short and J 4 bases short, with an unmatched junction base count of 7. Sequences KGHSH (CDR1) and LQKENI (CDR2) are obtained from the germline V gene. The CDR3 numbers 15 residues from cysteine through phenylalanine. Kept here is only the CDR3 DNA, which spans 45 bases and is read in frame from base 1.

The CDR3 regions of human TCRbeta chains were analyzed by immunosequencing. Per the authors' processing: Repertoire TCRs were checked for matches against a reference library of SARS-CoV-2-specific TCRs that had been generated using the MIRA antigen-specificity platform. Breadth was defined as the fraction of unique TCRs that were SARS-CoV-2-associated. Depth was defined as the fraction of total T cells that were SARS-CoV-2-associated. Using the MIRA data, each spike-specific TCR was mapped to the spike region that the TCR reacts to and placed in a CD4 or CD8 class. Log10-transformed breadth and depth values were compared by one-way ANOVA with Sidak's multiple comparisons tests. TCRdb stores this immuneACCESS table with in-frame sequences only. Part of the clones is absent; in the studies checked, under half of the shortfall reflects unresolved V genes, and no reason is known for the rest. The DNA was the basis for D and trimming; V, J and clone size are from that table. The table for this sample lists 150,000 to 200,000 clones; more than 85% of them were counted only once. Around 1.2% of the sample lies in the top ten.

Note on this clone: The target of this receptor is not known. Base qualities were left out, and no much larger clone turns up one base away.

The source was peripheral blood, collected 28 days after the second AZD1222 dose. The chain couples TRBV18 to TRBJ2-3, and TRBD1 matches 12 of the central bases. The receptor was isolated from an adult who received the AZD1222 COVID-19 vaccine. The nucleotides are TGTGCCAGCGAACCGGGACAGGGGGCCCCAGATACGCAGTATTTT. This translates into CASEPGQGAPDTQYF. Full variable domain (CDR3 extended with the reference TRBV18 and TRBJ2-3 proteins): NAGVMQNPRHLVRRRGQEARLRCSPMKGHSHVYWYRQLPEEGLKFMVYLQKENIIDESGMPKERFSAEFPKEGPSILRIQQVVRGDSAAYFCASEPGQGAPDTQYFGPGTRLTVL.